These 5 T cell receptor beta chains came from one sample sequenced in a study of CD8 T cells in Susac syndrome. The authors reverse transcribed roughly 0.5 to 1 ug RNA with random hexamers. TCRdb reanalysed the immunoSEQ multiplex PCR reads using MiXCR and keeps one entry per CDR3 protein. The sample contains about 140,000 distinct CDR3 sequences, 85% to 95% of which appear only once. Sequencing was done on a sample of CD4+ T cells from PBMCs. The receptors come from a human donor with Susac syndrome.

The rearrangement joins TRBV4-3 to TRBJ1-1; 8 positions match TRBD1. V trimming: 0 bases; J trimming: 10 bases; junction bases outside the gene matches: 4. CDR3 length: 13 amino acids. Per germline, CDR1 LGHNA and CDR2 YSLEER. The CDR3 nucleotides read TGCGCCAGCAGCCAAGATCAGGGGGCTGGAGCTTTCTTT. Its protein is CASSQDQGAGAFF.

The chain carries TRBV29-1 and TRBJ2-3; perhaps D is TRBD1 or TRBD2 (6 bases each). This CDR3 spans 13 amino acids. The germline gives CDR1 SQVTM, CDR2 ANQGSEA. Between the trimmed V and J ends, which lost 4 bases and 6 bases, there was a span of 14 bases. The CDR3 bases are TGCAGCGTTGTCCCGGGGGCGGAGGATACGCAGTATTTT. Translating it yields CSVVPGAEDTQYF.

The V gene is TRBV29-1, the J gene TRBJ2-1; 7 nucleotides line up with TRBD2. J was trimmed by 0 bases and V by 3 bases; bases with no gene match: 2. The CDR3 is made up of 14 amino acids. Looked up from germline, CDR1 is SQVTM and CDR2 is ANQGSEA. CDR3 coding DNA: TGCAGCGTTGAGGGAGGGGTCTCCTACAATGAGCAGTTCTTC. It codes for CSVEGGVSYNEQFF.

The chain recombines TRBV6-2 or TRBV6-3 with TRBJ2-7, with TRBD1 matching 8 bases. The trim removed 2 bases at V and 2 bases at J, leaving 11 bases unmatched. Germline V lookup: CDR1 MNHEY, CDR2 SVGEGT. The CDR3 runs to 17 residues. CDR3 amino acids: CASSYPSWTGSTYEQYF. CDR3 nucleotides: TGTGCCAGCAGTTACCCTTCTTGGACAGGGTCAACCTACGAGCAGTACTTC.

There are a few counts of this clonotype. The chain couples TRBV28 to TRBJ1-2; no definite D call. The V gene lost 3 bases and the J gene lost 3 bases, with 14 bases spanning the gap. The CDR3 extends over 15 amino acids. Per the germline V gene, CDR1 is MDHEN and CDR2 is SYDVKM. The chain's CDR3 is CASSFVERPYYGYTF. The CDR3 DNA is TGTGCCAGCAGTTTTGTCGAGCGCCCGTACTATGGCTACACCTTC.